One sample yielded the 21 T cell receptor beta chains listed below, sequenced in a study of CD8+CD57+ T cells in acquired aplastic anemia. By flow cytometry, patients selected for sequencing had shown an expansion of CD8+CD57+ cells. The template used for profiling TCR beta VDJ and CDR3 was genomic DNA. MiXCR was run by TCRdb on the reads, yielding one entry per CDR3 protein. The sample lists around 200,000 distinct CDR3 sequences; roughly 50% were seen once. Source material: sorted CD4+, CD8+, or CD8+CD57+ T cells (not recorded which) from PBMCs. Receptor source: a human donor with aplastic anemia.

The V gene is TRBV7-8, the J gene TRBJ2-1; D uncertain. The CDR3 runs to 13 residues. The V end lost 2 bases, the J end lost 7 bases, and 9 bases lay between the germline ends. Germline loops: CDR1 SGHVS, CDR2 FQNEAQ. As DNA, the CDR3 is TGTGCCAGCAGCTTAAAGACCCTAAATGAGCAGTTCTTC. Its protein is CASSLKTLNEQFF. Drawing the rest from reference TRBV7-8 and TRBJ2-1, the complete variable domain is GAGVSQSPRYKVAKRGQDVALRCDPISGHVSLFWYQQALGQGPEFLTYFQNEAQLDKSGLPSDRFFAERPEGSVSTLKIQRTQQEDSAVYLCASSLKTLNEQFFGPGTRLTVL.

This clonotype was counted many times. This sequence joins TRBV19 and TRBJ1-5; D may be TRBD1 (5 bases). Trimming took off 3 bases at V and 1 base at J, with 10 bases between the two ends. CDR1 is LNHDA and CDR2 is SQIVND in the germline V gene (reference sequence). The CDR3 covers 15 residues. The CDR3 loop is CASSIVQGSNQPQHF. The DNA of the CDR3 is TGTGCCAGTAGTATTGTGCAGGGCAGCAATCAGCCCCAGCATTTT.

About this clonotype: A read error may produce the germline difference seen at one junction end. The J gene is TRBJ1-5, the V gene TRBV2; D uncertain. In germline, CDR1 is SNHLY, CDR2 FYNNEI. The length of the CDR3 is 12 residues. The CDR3 reads CASQYSNQPQHF. The CDR3 DNA reads TGTGCCAGCCAGTATAGCAACCAGCCCCAGCATTTT. The full variable domain, rest sourced from reference TRBV2 and TRBJ1-5, is EPEVTQTPSHQVTQMGQEVILRCVPISNHLYFYWYRQILGQKVEFLVSFYNNEISEKSEIFDDQFSVERPDGSNFTLKIRSTKLEDSAMYFCASQYSNQPQHFGDGTRLSIL.

This clonotype was observed at least ten times. The genes are TRBV19 and TRBJ1-6; 9 nucleotides align to TRBD1. Germline V gene lookup returns CDR1 LNHDA and CDR2 SQIVND (reference sequence). V lost 5 bases, J lost 9 bases, and 11 bases stayed unmatched. This CDR3 has 16 residues. CDR3 nucleotide sequence: TGTGCCAGTAGTCAGGGACAGGGCCTACCGGGTTCACCCCTCCACTTT. Translated, it gives CASSQGQGLPGSPLHF.

A few counts support this clonotype. CDR3 residues: CSARGPGQRGDEQYF. The DNA of the CDR3 is TGCAGTGCTAGAGGCCCGGGACAGCGGGGGGACGAGCAGTACTTC. This sequence joins TRBV20-1 and TRBJ2-7; 9 bases map to TRBD2. This CDR3 is built from 15 residues. CDR1 and CDR2 from the germline V gene are DFQATT and SNEGSKA (reference sequence). Trimming at V came to 1 base and at J to 5 bases, leaving 9 bases not matched to a gene.

Many counts were recorded for this clonotype. V gene TRBV19 combines with J gene TRBJ2-7; 8 bases line up with TRBD2. The CDR3 spans 14 residues. The ends lost 6 bases at V and 3 bases at J; junction bases unmatched: 7. The germline V gene has CDR1 LNHDA and CDR2 SQIVND (reference sequence). Here the CDR3 DNA reads TGTGCCAGTAGGTCCAGGCGGGGGGACTACGAGCAGTACTTC. It specifies CASRSRRGDYEQYF.

V usage is TRBV2 and J usage is TRBJ1-6; D not resolved. Trimming cost V 3 bases and J 2 bases, with 5 bases left between them. Germline assignment: CDR1 SNHLY and CDR2 FYNNEI. This CDR3 has 14 residues. CDR3 coding DNA: TGTGCCAGCAGTGAGTTTCCCTATAATTCACCCCTCCACTTT. Amino acid sequence: CASSEFPYNSPLHF.

In its sample, this clonotype was seen many times. The chain uses TRBV12-3 or TRBV12-4 and TRBJ1-5; D gene uncertain. Trimming left V 5 bases short and J 3 bases short, with 8 bases between. The CDR3 is 13 residues long. The chain's CDR3 is CASSPMANQPQHF. CDR3 DNA sequence: TGTGCCAGCAGTCCAATGGCCAATCAGCCCCAGCATTTT.

In this sample, this clonotype turned up many times. The chain joins TRBV27 to TRBJ2-7; a possible D gene is TRBD2 (7 bases). Germline CDR1 and CDR2: MNHEY and SMNVEV (reference sequence). This CDR3 comprises 15 residues. Trimming pared 2 bases from V and 5 bases from J, leaving 16 bases between. The DNA of the CDR3 is TGTGCCAGCAGTTTAACCGGGGGGCCTTTAGACGAGCAGTACTTC. Translating gives CASSLTGGPLDEQYF.

With regard to this clonotype: This may stem from a read error, because a much larger clone lies one nucleotide away. The chain has TRBV2 and TRBJ1-1; 7 nucleotides agree with TRBD1. V lost 7 bases, J lost 4 bases, and 12 bases stayed unmatched. Germline V gene sequence: CDR1 SNHLY, CDR2 FYNNEI. The CDR3 is 15 amino acids. This CDR3 is CASTLGEGAGTEAFF. In DNA, the CDR3 is TGTGCCAGCACCCTCGGTGAGGGGGCAGGCACTGAAGCTTTCTTT.

This clonotype has a count of ten or more. V is TRBV20-1 and J is TRBJ1-5; no clear D. Germline V gene lookup returns CDR1 DFQATT and CDR2 SNEGSKA (reference sequence). The CDR3 length is 15 residues. Trimming cost V 1 base and J 0 bases, with 10 bases left between them. This chain's CDR3 is CSARVSSDSNQPQHF. CDR3 coding DNA: TGCAGTGCTAGAGTTTCCAGCGATAGCAATCAGCCCCAGCATTTT.

This clonotype was recorded only once. One end of the junction fails to match germline, which may point to a read error. CDR3 residues: CASSDPGLQGF. The CDR3 DNA follows: TGTGCCAGCAGCGATCCGGGACTACAGGGTTTT. The chain couples TRBV9 to TRBJ2-3; D is possibly TRBD2 (7 bases). Germline V CDR1 and CDR2: SGDLS, YYNGEE. The CDR3 contains 11 residues.

The J gene is TRBJ1-5, the V gene TRBV19; D call uncertain. The CDR3 loop spans 15 amino acids. V gave up 5 bases and J gave up 5 bases, with 16 bases separating them. Per the germline V gene, CDR1 is LNHDA and CDR2 is SQIVND (reference sequence). The CDR3 coding sequence is TGTGCCAGTAGTCGACAAAAGCCCAGCGATCAGCCCCAGCATTTT. Protein product: CASSRQKPSDQPQHF.

This clonotype showed up many times. The rearrangement links TRBV29-1 to TRBJ1-2; 7 nucleotides match TRBD1. J gave up 5 bases and V 0 bases, and 9 bases lay outside the gene matches. CDR3 length: 15 amino acids. Germline V gene lookup returns CDR1 SQVTM and CDR2 ANQGSEA. The CDR3 coding sequence is TGCAGCGTTGAAGAAGGGACAGTAGCGGGGTATGGCTACACCTTC. Its translation is CSVEEGTVAGYGYTF.

This clonotype was picked up many times. The J gene is TRBJ2-5, the V gene TRBV5-1; D might be TRBD1 (6 bases). CDR1 and CDR2 (germline): SGHRS, YFSETQ. Trimming removed 0 bases at V and 5 bases at J, with 17 bases between. The CDR3 extends over 16 amino acids. Here the CDR3 DNA reads TGCGCCAGCAGCTTGGGGGGGCCCTCCTTTGGGGAGACCCAGTACTTC. Translating it yields CASSLGGPSFGETQYF.

Written as DNA, the CDR3 is TGCAGTGCTAGAGATCTTCGGTCCGAGCAGTACTTC. It specifies CSARDLRSEQYF. V is TRBV20-1 and J is TRBJ2-7; the D is unclear. CDR3 size: 12 residues. Germline values: CDR1 DFQATT, CDR2 SNEGSKA (reference sequence). V gave up 0 bases and J gave up 6 bases, with 9 bases separating them.

The J gene is TRBJ1-6, the V gene TRBV10-3, with 9 bases that match TRBD1. With V trimmed by 6 bases and J by 7 bases, 7 bases remained unmatched. The germline V gene has CDR1 ENHRY and CDR2 SYGVKD. CDR3 length equals 15 residues. The DNA for the CDR3 is TGTGCCATCAGCGCCTCGGGACAGGGAAATTCACCCCTCCACTTT. Amino acids: CAISASGQGNSPLHF.

On this clonotype itself: It may be a read error: a sequence one base away is much more abundant. The V call is TRBV20-1, the J call TRBJ2-7; 8 positions agree with TRBD2. Germline-derived CDR1 and CDR2 are DFQATT and SNEGSKA (reference sequence). The CDR3 is 16 residues long. V shed 4 bases and J 7 bases; nucleotides not matched to a gene: 18. CDR3 amino acids: CSAIGLAGTLSREQYF. The CDR3 DNA reads as TGCAGTGCTATCGGTCTAGCGGGTACCCTATCGAGGGAGCAGTACTTC.

The chain links TRBV20-1 to TRBJ1-3; D is unclear. The CDR3 runs 15 residues. The V gene's germline CDR1 is DFQATT and CDR2 SNEGSKA (reference sequence). V gave up 3 bases and J gave up 0 bases, with 12 bases separating them. Here the CDR3 DNA reads TGCAGTGCTAGGGTCCAGGAGAGCTCTGGAAACACCATATATTTT. Its protein is CSARVQESSGNTIYF.

This clonotype was recorded at least ten times. The chain combines TRBV6-1 with TRBJ1-2; D may be TRBD1 (5 bases). V lost 0 bases and J 4 bases, leaving 6 bases between the germline ends. The CDR3 sequence is 13 residues long. From germline, CDR1 is MNHNS and CDR2 SASEGT. The CDR3 DNA follows: TGTGCCAGCAGTGAAGCGGGGGGCTATGGCTACACCTTC. Its protein is CASSEAGGYGYTF.

This chain uses TRBV3-1 with TRBJ1-2; D gene ambiguous. Trimming stripped 1 base from V and 0 bases from J, with 12 bases between. In germline, CDR1 is LGHDT, CDR2 YNNKEL (reference sequence). The CDR3 sequence is 16 residues long. The CDR3 protein is CASSQGKTLANYGYTF. CDR3 sequence (DNA): TGTGCCAGCAGCCAAGGAAAGACGTTAGCTAACTATGGCTACACCTTC.